The 2 T cell receptor beta chains given below trace back to one sample, sequenced in a study of CD8 T cells in Susac syndrome. RNA, at about 0.45 to 1 ug, was reverse transcribed with random hexamers. TCRdb independently ran MiXCR on the immunoSEQ multiplex PCR reads; one entry per CDR3 protein. The top ten clones hold about 0.1% of a sample with roughly 190,000 distinct CDR3 sequences, roughly nine tenths of them seen once. The specimen was CD4+ T cells from PBMCs. These receptors came from a human donor with Susac syndrome.

This chain uses TRBV11-3 with TRBJ2-1; no clear D gene. Germline V gene lookup returns CDR1 SGHNT and CDR2 YENEEA. The V and J ends lost 1 base and 5 bases respectively, with 12 bases between them. The length of the CDR3 is 15 residues. The CDR3, as DNA: TGTGCCAGCAGCTTAGGCTCACCGGGCGACAATGAGCAGTTCTTC. It is translated as CASSLGSPGDNEQFF. The variable domain in full, completed from reference TRBV11-3 and TRBJ2-1, reads EAGVVQSPRYKIIEKKQPVAFWCNPISGHNTLYWYLQNLGQGPELLIRYENEEAVDDSQLPKDRFSAERLKGVDSTLKIQPAELGDSAVYLCASSLGSPGDNEQFFGPGTRLTVL.

The V and J genes are TRBV4-2 and TRBJ1-1; 7 nucleotides agree with TRBD1. Germline trimming cut 4 bases from V and 2 bases from J; bases unmatched to any gene: 16. Germline V gene sequence: CDR1 LGHNA, CDR2 YNFKEQ. The CDR3 runs 18 residues. CDR3 nucleotides: TGTGCCAGCAGCCCCCCGTCGGGCAGGGGGATAGGAAACACTGAAGCTTTCTTT. As protein: CASSPPSGRGIGNTEAFF.